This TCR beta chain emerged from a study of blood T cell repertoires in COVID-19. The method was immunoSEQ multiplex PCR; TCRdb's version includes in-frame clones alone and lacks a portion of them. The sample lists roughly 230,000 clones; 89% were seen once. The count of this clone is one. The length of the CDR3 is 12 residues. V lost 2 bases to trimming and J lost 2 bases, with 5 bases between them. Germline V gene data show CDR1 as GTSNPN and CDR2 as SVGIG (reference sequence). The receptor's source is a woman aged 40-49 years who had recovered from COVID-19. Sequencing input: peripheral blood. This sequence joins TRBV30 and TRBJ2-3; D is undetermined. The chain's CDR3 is CAWSIVTDTQYF. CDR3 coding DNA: TGTGCCTGGAGTATAGTCACAGATACGCAGTATTTT.